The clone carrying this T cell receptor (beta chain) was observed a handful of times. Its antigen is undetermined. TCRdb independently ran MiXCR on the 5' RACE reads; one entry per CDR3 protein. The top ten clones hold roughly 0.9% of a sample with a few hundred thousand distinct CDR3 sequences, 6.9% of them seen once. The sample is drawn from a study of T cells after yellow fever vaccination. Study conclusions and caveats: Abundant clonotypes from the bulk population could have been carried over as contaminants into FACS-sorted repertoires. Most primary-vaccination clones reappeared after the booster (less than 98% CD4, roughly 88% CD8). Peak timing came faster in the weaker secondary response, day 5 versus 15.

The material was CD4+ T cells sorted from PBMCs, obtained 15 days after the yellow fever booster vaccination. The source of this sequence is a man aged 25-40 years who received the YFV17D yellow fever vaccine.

CDR3 nucleotide sequence: TGTGCCAGCAGCCGCGACGGACCAACTGCAACTAATGAAAAACTGTTTTTT. As protein: CASSRDGPTATNEKLFF. The chain joins TRBV13 to TRBJ1-4, with D hard to call. Trimming took off 5 bases at V and 0 bases at J, with 16 bases between the two ends. The CDR3 runs to 17 residues. CDR1 is PRHDT and CDR2 is FYEKMQ in the germline V gene (reference sequence).